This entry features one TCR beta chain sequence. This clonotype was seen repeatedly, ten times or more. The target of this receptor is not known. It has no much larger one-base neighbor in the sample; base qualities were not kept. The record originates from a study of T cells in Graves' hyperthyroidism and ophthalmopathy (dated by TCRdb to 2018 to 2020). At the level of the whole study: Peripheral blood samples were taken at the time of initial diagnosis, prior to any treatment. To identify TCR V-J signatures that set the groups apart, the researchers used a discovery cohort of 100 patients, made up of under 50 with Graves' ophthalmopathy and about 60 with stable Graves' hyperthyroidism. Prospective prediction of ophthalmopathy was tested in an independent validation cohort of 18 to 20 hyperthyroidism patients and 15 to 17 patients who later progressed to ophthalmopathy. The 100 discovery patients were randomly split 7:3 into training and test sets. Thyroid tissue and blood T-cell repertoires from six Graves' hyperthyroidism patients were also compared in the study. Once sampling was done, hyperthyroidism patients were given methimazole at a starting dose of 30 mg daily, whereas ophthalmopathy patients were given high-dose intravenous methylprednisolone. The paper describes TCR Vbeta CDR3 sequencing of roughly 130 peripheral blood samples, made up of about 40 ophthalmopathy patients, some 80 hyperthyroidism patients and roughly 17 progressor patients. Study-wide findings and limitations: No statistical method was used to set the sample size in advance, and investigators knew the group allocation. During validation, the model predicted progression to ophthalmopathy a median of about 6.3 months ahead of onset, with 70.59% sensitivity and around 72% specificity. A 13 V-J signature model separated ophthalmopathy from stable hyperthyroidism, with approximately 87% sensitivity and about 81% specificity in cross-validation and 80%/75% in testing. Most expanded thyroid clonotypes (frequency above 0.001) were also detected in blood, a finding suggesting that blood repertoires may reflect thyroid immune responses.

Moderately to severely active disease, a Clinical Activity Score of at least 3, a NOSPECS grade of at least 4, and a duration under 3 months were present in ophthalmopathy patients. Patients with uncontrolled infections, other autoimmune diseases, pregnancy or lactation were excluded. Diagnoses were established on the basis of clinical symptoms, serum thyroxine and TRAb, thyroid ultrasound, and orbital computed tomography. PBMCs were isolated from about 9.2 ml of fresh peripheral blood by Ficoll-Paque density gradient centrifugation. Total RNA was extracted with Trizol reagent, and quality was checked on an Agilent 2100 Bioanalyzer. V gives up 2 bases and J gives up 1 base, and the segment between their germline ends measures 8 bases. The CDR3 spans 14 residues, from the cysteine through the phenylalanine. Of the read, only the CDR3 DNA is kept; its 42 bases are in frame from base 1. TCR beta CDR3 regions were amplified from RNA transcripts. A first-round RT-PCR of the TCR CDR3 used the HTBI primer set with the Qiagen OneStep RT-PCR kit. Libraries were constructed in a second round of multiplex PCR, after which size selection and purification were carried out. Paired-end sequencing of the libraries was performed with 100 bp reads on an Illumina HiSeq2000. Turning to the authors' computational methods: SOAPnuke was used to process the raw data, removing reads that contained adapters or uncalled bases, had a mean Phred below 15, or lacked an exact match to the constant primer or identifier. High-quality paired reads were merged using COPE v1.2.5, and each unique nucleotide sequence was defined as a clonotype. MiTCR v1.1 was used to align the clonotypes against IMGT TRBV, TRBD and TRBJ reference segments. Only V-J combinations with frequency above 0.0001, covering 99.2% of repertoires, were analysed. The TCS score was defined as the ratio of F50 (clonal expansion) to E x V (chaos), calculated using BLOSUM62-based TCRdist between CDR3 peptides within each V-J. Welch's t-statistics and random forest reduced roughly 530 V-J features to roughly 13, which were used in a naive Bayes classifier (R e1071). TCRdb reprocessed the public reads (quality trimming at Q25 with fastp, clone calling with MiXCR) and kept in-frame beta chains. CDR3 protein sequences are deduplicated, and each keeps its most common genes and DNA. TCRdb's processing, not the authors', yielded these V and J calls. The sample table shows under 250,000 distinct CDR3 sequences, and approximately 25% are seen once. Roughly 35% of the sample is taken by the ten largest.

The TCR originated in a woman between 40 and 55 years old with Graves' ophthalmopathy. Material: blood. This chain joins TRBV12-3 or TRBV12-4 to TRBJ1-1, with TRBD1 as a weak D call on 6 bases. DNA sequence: TGTGCCAGCAGTTTAAGGGACACGAACACTGAAGCTTTCTTT. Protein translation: CASSLRDTNTEAFF.